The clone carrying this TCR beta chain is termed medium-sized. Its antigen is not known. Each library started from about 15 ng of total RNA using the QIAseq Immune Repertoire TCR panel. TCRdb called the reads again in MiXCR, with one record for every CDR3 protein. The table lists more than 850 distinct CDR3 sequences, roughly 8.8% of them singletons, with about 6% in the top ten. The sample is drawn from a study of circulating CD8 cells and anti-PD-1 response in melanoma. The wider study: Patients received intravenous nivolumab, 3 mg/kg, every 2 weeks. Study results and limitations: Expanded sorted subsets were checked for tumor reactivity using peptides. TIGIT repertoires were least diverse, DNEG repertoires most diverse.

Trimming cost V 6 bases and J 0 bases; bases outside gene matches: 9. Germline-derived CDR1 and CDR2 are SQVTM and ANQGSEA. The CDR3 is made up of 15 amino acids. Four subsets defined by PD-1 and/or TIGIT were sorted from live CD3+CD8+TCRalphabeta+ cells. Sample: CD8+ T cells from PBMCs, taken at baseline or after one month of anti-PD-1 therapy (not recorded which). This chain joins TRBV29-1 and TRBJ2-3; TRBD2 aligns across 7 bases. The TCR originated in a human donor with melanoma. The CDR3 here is CSVAPETSSTDTQYF. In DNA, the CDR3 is TGCAGCGTGGCTCCGGAGACTAGCAGCACAGATACGCAGTATTTT.